These 5 T cell receptor beta chains came from one sample sequenced in a study of T cell responses to AZD1222 COVID-19 vaccine. Measured with immunoSEQ multiplex PCR; TCRdb has only the in-frame clones, and not every one. This table has some 150,000 clones, about 86% appearing once. Sequenced material: peripheral blood, taken 28 days after the second AZD1222 dose. Receptor source: an adult who received the AZD1222 COVID-19 vaccine.

The table lists this clone with a few counts. J is TRBJ2-7 and V is TRBV5-4, with 7 bases matching TRBD2. Germline-derived CDR1 and CDR2 are SGHNT and YYREEE (reference sequence). CDR3 size: 16 residues. Trimming cost V 0 bases and J 0 bases; bases outside gene matches: 6. The CDR3: CASSLGGAGSSYEQYF. The CDR3 nucleotides read TGTGCCAGCAGCTTGGGGGGAGCGGGGAGCTCCTACGAGCAGTACTTC.

The gene calls are TRBV5-1 and TRBJ2-7; 9 positions match TRBD1. CDR1 is SGHRS, CDR2 YFSETQ, per germline. Trimming at V came to 4 bases and at J to 2 bases, leaving 4 bases not matched to a gene. The CDR3 covers 14 residues. In DNA, the CDR3 is TGCGCCAGCAGCCCCCGACAGGGGGCCTACGAGCAGTACTTC. This gives the protein CASSPRQGAYEQYF.

The gene calls are TRBV10-1 and TRBJ2-1; 9 nucleotides agree with TRBD1. CDR3 length equals 16 residues. The trim removed 3 bases at V and 12 bases at J, leaving 15 bases unmatched. The germline gives CDR1 WNHNN, CDR2 SYGVQD (reference sequence). The CDR3 nucleotides are TGCGCCAGCAGTGAAGTCGAGACAGGGGGAATAAGGGGGCAGTTCTTC. Translation: CASSEVETGGIRGQFF.

The chain is built from TRBV5-4 and TRBJ2-5; tentative D call: TRBD2 (5 bases). Trimming stripped 2 bases from V and 4 bases from J, with 6 bases between. CDR3 length: 12 amino acids. Germline values: CDR1 SGHNT, CDR2 YYREEE (reference sequence). CDR3 region: CASSFAGETQYF. CDR3 in DNA: TGTGCCAGCAGCTTCGCGGGAGAGACCCAGTACTTC.

This chain links TRBV27 with TRBJ2-5, with D hard to call. The CDR3 consists of 14 residues. The V end was cut by 3 bases, the J end by 2 bases, with 10 bases between. The V gene's germline CDR1 is MNHEY and CDR2 SMNVEV (reference sequence). CDR3 region: CASSLSDGQETQYF. Here the CDR3 DNA reads TGTGCCAGCAGTTTGTCGGACGGTCAAGAGACCCAGTACTTC.